Presented here are 9 T cell receptor beta chains from one specimen sequenced in a study of long-term antiretroviral therapy in people with HIV. Researchers ran immunoSEQ v3.0 at survey level. Generated by immunoSEQ multiplex PCR, the TCRdb table keeps only in-frame clones and is missing some. This sample has around 27,000 clones; roughly 84% occur once, and the top ten carry 7% to 9%. Sequences were derived from unsorted PBMCs, sampled 3 years after starting antiretroviral therapy. All receptors derive from a man in his forties with HIV.

The V and J genes are TRBV7-2 and TRBJ2-1; 7 positions agree with TRBD1. V shed 1 base, J shed 1 base, and the junction held 7 bases outside the gene matches. The V gene's germline CDR1 is SGHTA and CDR2 FQGNSA. CDR3 length: 17 amino acids. Written as DNA, the CDR3 is TGTGCCAGCAGCTTAGATAACCGGGACAGTTCCTACAATGAGCAGTTCTTC. Its protein product is CASSLDNRDSSYNEQFF. The full variable domain, completed using reference TRBV7-2 and TRBJ2-1, is GAGVSQSPSNKVTEKGKDVELRCDPISGHTALYWYRQSLGQGLEFLIYFQGNSAPDKSGLPSDRFSAERTGGSVSTLTIQRTQQEDSAVYLCASSLDNRDSSYNEQFFGPGTRLTVL.

This chain uses TRBV4-2 with TRBJ1-1; D unclear. The germline V and J ends were trimmed by 0 bases and 3 bases, with 11 bases remaining between them. The CDR3 extends over 15 amino acids. In germline, CDR1 is LGHNA, CDR2 YNFKEQ. The CDR3 sequence is CASSQEERAHTEAFF. As DNA, the CDR3 is TGTGCCAGCAGCCAAGAGGAGAGGGCCCACACTGAAGCTTTCTTT.

The chain uses TRBV2 and TRBJ2-1; maybe TRBD2 (5 bases). Per the germline V gene, CDR1 is SNHLY and CDR2 is FYNNEI. Trimming stripped 2 bases from V and 5 bases from J, with 10 bases between. The CDR3 runs 14 residues. The CDR3 sequence is CASSETSGNNEQFF. CDR3 nucleotide sequence: TGTGCCAGCAGTGAAACTAGTGGCAACAATGAGCAGTTCTTC.

The rearrangement uses TRBV9 and TRBJ2-7; D might be TRBD2 (5 bases). Trimming cost V 0 bases and J 3 bases, with 7 bases left between them. This CDR3 has 13 amino acids. CDR1 SGDLS and CDR2 YYNGEE come from the germline V gene. In nucleotides, the CDR3 is TGTGCCAGCAGCGTAGCCGGGAACTACGAGCAGTACTTC. Translation gives CASSVAGNYEQYF.

The chain recombines TRBV19 with TRBJ2-7, with TRBD2 matching 8 bases. This CDR3 spans 15 amino acids. Germline values: CDR1 LNHDA, CDR2 SQIVND (reference sequence). Trimming at V came to 6 bases and at J to 4 bases, leaving 11 bases not matched to a gene. The CDR3 coding sequence is TGTGCCAGTAGACCCCAGGGCGGGAGGAGTTACGAGCAGTACTTC. Its translation is CASRPQGGRSYEQYF.

This rearrangement joins TRBV12-5 to TRBJ2-7; D may be TRBD1 (6 bases). The germline V and J ends were trimmed by 5 bases and 2 bases, with 13 bases remaining between them. The germline V gene has CDR1 LGHNT and CDR2 FRNRAP. The CDR3 spans 14 residues. CDR3 residues: CASGADSAAYEQYF. DNA for the CDR3: TGTGCTAGTGGTGCGGACAGTGCCGCCTACGAGCAGTACTTC. The whole variable domain, filled in from reference TRBV12-5 and TRBJ2-7, reads DARVTQTPRHKVTEMGQEVTMRCQPILGHNTVFWYRQTMMQGLELLAYFRNRAPLDDSGMPKDRFSAEMPDATLATLKIQPSEPRDSAVYFCASGADSAAYEQYFGPGTRLTVT.

The table lists this clone with a few counts. The chain joins TRBV14 to TRBJ2-7; D remains unclear. The CDR3 is 15 amino acids. Germline V gene lookup returns CDR1 SGHDN and CDR2 FVKESK. The V and J ends lost 0 bases and 2 bases respectively, with 11 bases between them. The CDR3 protein is CASSQDKAETYEQYF. The CDR3 region has the DNA TGTGCCAGCAGCCAAGATAAGGCTGAAACCTACGAGCAGTACTTC.

The V and J genes are TRBV6-1 and TRBJ2-1; TRBD1 aligns across 8 bases. Germline-derived CDR1 and CDR2 are MNHNS and SASEGT. The CDR3 sequence is 16 residues long. With V trimmed by 4 bases and J by 3 bases, 8 bases remained unmatched. The CDR3 loop is CASSGSGGTIYNEQFF. CDR3 bases: TGTGCCAGCAGTGGGTCAGGGGGCACAATCTACAATGAGCAGTTCTTC.

V and J are TRBV9 and TRBJ1-1; D gene ambiguous. This CDR3 is 13 amino acids long. Trimming left V 5 bases short and J 4 bases short, with 12 bases between. Germline assignment: CDR1 SGDLS and CDR2 YYNGEE. CDR3 in DNA: TGTGCCAGCAGTAATCAATTGAGCACTGAAGCTTTCTTT. Protein product: CASSNQLSTEAFF. Full variable domain (missing parts from reference TRBV9 and TRBJ1-1): DSGVTQTPKHLITATGQRVTLRCSPRSGDLSVYWYQQSLDQGLQFLIQYYNGEERAKGNILERFSAQQFPDLHSELNLSSLELGDSALYFCASSNQLSTEAFFGQGTRLTVV.